This T cell receptor (beta chain) was sequenced for a study of T cell repertoires and HLA-DP antigens. For the study at large: Alloantigens: one with one groove difference and one with over 9 differences versus self.

CD4+ T cells were isolated untouched, approximately 98% pure. V was clipped by 8 bases and J by 1 base; unmatched bases: 9. Per germline, CDR1 MDHEN and CDR2 SYDVKM. CDR3 size: 15 residues. About this clone: Antigen specificity is unknown.

Libraries were prepared by immunoSEQ multiplex PCR; TCRdb keeps only in-frame clonotypes and omits some of them. The sample carries about 110,000 clones, nearly 95% recorded once. Notes on the study in general: Naive and memory CD4+ cells were analysed together, not apart. Average cumulative frequency of previously undetected clones was roughly 36% against one allele and less than 60% against the other.

The origin of this receptor is a woman aged 18-29 years in good health and CMV-seronegative. The gene calls are TRBV28 and TRBJ1-1, with 8 bases lining up with TRBD1. Sequenced: CD4+ T cells from PBMCs. Here the CDR3 DNA reads TGTGCCAGCGGGGGATGGGGACAGGAGAACACTGAAGCTTTCTTT. This translates into CASGGWGQENTEAFF.